This T cell receptor (beta chain) was profiled in a study of cytomegalovirus exposure and HLA in healthy donors. Points from the study as a whole: Differences between HLA loci emerged in a later analysis of TCR association rates, with DRB1 most and HLA-C fewest.

The primer mix had 60 Vbeta and 13 Jbeta primers. TCRdb's table, derived via immunoSEQ multiplex PCR, lists solely in-frame clones and lacks some. The table includes 100,000 to 150,000 clones, about two thirds detected once. Between the trimmed V and J ends, which lost 4 bases and 10 bases, there was a span of 14 bases. CDR3 length equals 14 residues. From germline, CDR1 is WNHNN and CDR2 SYGVQD (reference sequence). This clone was detected a few times. Antigen: not known. This sequence was found in a man aged 55 to 70 in good health and CMV-seropositive. The chain carries TRBV10-1 and TRBJ1-6, with D possibly TRBD1 on 6 matching bases. The sample comprised PBMCs. Here the CDR3 reads CASSGPNRDSPLHF. Here the CDR3 DNA reads TGCGCCAGCAGTGGTCCTAACAGGGACTCACCCCTCCACTTT.